This T cell receptor beta chain was captured by sequencing in a study of blood T cell repertoires in COVID-19. Study background: COVID-19 samples, acute and convalescent, were from the United States, Italy and Spain. Sample material is recorded as cDNA or gDNA derived from T cells, B-cell-depleted T cells, or PBMCs.

Germline lookup yields CDR1 SGHTA and CDR2 FQGTGA. The CDR3 contains 14 residues. V lost 0 bases and J lost 4, with 9 bases in between. In the authors' workflow: Estimated nucleated cell counts came from reference gene primer amplification. Using immunoSEQ multiplex PCR, the repertoire was profiled, and TCRdb retains in-frame clones only, with some absent. V and J calls and clone size are as listed in that table; D and trimming were resolved from the DNA. The profile covers some 140,000 clones, with approximately 79% appearing a single time and approximately 4% taken by the ten largest. Sequenced: peripheral blood. This TCR was sampled from a man between 60 and 75 years old with acute or convalescent COVID-19. V and J are TRBV7-3 and TRBJ1-1; maybe TRBD1 (5 bases). For the CDR3, the DNA is TGTGCCAGCAGCTTAACCAGGGAGGCCACTGAAGCTTTCTTT. Translation: CASSLTREATEAFF. Based on the CDR3 plus reference TRBV7-3 and TRBJ1-1, the full variable domain is GAGVSQTPSNKVTEKGKYVELRCDPISGHTALYWYRQSLGQGPEFLIYFQGTGAADDSGLPNDRFFAVRPEGSVSTLKIQRTERGDSAVYLCASSLTREATEAFFGQGTRLTVV.